Sequencing of this TCR beta chain was carried out in a study of blood T cell repertoires in COVID-19. Turning to the study itself: COVID-19 samples collected from the United States, Italy and Spain covered acute and convalescent phases. T cells, B-cell-depleted T cells, or PBMCs supplied cDNA or gDNA.

The authors' processing: Estimation of nucleated cell counts was performed using reference gene primer amplification. The protocol was immunoSEQ multiplex PCR, while the TCRdb copy is restricted to in-frame clones and leaves out a portion. Clonal size and the V and J genes are those of that table, whereas D and trimming came from the DNA. The sample lists 150,000 to 200,000 clones, 80% to 90% seen once, with over 3.5% in the top ten. Germline V lookup: CDR1 SGHTA, CDR2 FQGNSA. The CDR3 is 14 amino acids. Trimming cost V 3 bases and J 0 bases, with 9 bases left between them. The sequencing sample was made of peripheral blood. The clonotype comes from a man between 18 and 35 years old with active or convalescent COVID-19. This chain connects TRBV7-2 to TRBJ2-7; D may be TRBD2 (6 bases). This CDR3 is CASSFAGSSYEQYF. The CDR3 region has the DNA TGTGCCAGCAGCTTCGCGGGGAGCTCCTACGAGCAGTACTTC. Drawing the rest from reference TRBV7-2 and TRBJ2-7, the complete variable domain is GAGVSQSPSNKVTEKGKDVELRCDPISGHTALYWYRQSLGQGLEFLIYFQGNSAPDKSGLPSDRFSAERTGGSVSTLTIQRTQQEDSAVYLCASSFAGSSYEQYFGPGTRLTVT.